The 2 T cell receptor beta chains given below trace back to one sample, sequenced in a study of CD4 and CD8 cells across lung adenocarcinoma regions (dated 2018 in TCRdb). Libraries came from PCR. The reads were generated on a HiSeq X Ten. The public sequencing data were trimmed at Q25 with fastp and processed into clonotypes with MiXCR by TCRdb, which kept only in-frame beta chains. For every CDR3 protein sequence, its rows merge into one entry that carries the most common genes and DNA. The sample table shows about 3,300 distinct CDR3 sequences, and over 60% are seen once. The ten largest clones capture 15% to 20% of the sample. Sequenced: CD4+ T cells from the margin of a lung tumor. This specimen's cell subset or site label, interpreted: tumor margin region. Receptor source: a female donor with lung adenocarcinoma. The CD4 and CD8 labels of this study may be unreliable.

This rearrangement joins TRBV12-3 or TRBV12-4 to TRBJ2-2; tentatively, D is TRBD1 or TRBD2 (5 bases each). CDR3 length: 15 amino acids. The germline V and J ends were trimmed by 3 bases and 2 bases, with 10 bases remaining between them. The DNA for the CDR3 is TGTGCCAGCAGTTTTTGGGGGAAAAACACCGGGGAGCTGTTTTTT. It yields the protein CASSFWGKNTGELFF.

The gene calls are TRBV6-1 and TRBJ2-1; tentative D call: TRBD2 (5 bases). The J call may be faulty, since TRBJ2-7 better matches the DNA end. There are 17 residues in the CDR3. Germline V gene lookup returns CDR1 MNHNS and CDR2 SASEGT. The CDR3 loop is CASSEWELGRYWYEQYF. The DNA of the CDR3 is TGTGCCAGCAGTGAATGGGAGTTAGGTAGATATTGGTACGAGCAGTACTTC.